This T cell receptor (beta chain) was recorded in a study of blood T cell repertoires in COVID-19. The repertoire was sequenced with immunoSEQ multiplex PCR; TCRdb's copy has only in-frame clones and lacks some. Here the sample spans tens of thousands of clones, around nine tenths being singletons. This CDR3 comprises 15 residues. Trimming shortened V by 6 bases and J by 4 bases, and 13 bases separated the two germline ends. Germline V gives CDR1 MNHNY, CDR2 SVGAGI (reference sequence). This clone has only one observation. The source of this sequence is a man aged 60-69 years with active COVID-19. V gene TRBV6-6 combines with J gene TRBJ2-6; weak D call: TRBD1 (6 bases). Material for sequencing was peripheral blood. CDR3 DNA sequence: TGTGCCAGCAGGCCTACCCAGGGGGGGGCCAACGTCCTGACTTTC. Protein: CASRPTQGGANVLTF.